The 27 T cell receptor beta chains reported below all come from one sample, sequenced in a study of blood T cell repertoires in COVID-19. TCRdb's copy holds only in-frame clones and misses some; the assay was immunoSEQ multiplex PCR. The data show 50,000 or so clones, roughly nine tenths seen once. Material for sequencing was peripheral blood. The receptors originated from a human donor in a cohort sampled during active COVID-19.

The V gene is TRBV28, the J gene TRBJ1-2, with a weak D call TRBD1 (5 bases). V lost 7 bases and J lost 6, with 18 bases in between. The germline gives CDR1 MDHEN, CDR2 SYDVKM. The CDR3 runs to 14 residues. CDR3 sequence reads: CASTLGGGVNGYTF. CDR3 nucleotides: TGTGCCAGCACCCTTGGGGGAGGGGTCAATGGCTACACCTTC.

The CDR3 DNA reads TGTGCCAGCAGCGTTACAGGGGGGAACACTGAAGCTTTCTTT. This translates into CASSVTGGNTEAFF. The V and J genes are TRBV9 and TRBJ1-1, with TRBD1 identical over 8 bases. The ends lost 2 bases at V and 1 base at J; junction bases unmatched: 1. This CDR3 spans 14 amino acids. CDR1 and CDR2 from the germline V gene are SGDLS and YYNGEE.

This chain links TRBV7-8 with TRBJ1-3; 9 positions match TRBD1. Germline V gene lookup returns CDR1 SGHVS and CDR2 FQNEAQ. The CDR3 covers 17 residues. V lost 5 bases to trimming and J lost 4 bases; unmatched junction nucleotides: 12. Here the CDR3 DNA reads TGTGCCAGCAGCGCACAACAGGGGGCGATTAACGGAAACACCATATATTTT. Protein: CASSAQQGAINGNTIYF.

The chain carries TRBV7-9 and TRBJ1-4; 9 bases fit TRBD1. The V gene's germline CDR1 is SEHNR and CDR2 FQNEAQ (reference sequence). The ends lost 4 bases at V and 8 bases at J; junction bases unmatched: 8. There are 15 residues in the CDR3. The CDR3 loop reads CASSSPTGGLEKLFF. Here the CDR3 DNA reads TGTGCCAGCAGCTCACCCACAGGGGGCTTGGAAAAACTGTTTTTT. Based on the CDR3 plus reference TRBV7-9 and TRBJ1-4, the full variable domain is DTGVSQNPRHKITKRGQNVTFRCDPISEHNRLYWYRQTLGQGPEFLTYFQNEAQLEKSRLLSDRFSAERPKGSFSTLEIQRTEQGDSAMYLCASSSPTGGLEKLFFGSGTQLSVL.

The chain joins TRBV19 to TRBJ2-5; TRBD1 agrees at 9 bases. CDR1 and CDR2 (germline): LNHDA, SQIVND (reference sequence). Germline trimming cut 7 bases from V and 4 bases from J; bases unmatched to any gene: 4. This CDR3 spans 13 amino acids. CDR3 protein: CASKNRGLETQYF. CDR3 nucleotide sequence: TGTGCCAGTAAGAACAGGGGGCTAGAGACCCAGTACTTC.

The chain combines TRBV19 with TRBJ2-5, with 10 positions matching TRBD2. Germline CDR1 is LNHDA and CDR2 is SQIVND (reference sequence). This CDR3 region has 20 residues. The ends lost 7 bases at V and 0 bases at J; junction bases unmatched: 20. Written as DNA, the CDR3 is TGTGCCAGTACCCCATCCGCAACTAGCGGGGCCAAGGGGCACCAAGAGACCCAGTACTTC. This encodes CASTPSATSGAKGHQETQYF.

The CDR3 bases are TGTGCCAGCAGTGAATTGAGGGGGCTGTACAATGAGCAGTTCTTC. Protein: CASSELRGLYNEQFF. The rearrangement uses TRBV6-1 and TRBJ2-1; TRBD1 aligns across 7 bases. Germline loops: CDR1 MNHNS, CDR2 SASEGT. This CDR3 spans 15 amino acids. V dropped 2 bases and J dropped 4; count of bases not matched to a gene: 5.

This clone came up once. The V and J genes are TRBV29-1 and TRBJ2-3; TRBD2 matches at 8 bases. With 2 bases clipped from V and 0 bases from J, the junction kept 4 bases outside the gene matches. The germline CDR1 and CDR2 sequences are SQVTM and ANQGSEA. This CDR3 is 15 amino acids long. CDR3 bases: TGCAGCGTTGAAAAGGCTAGCGGGAGCACAGATACGCAGTATTTT. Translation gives CSVEKASGSTDTQYF.

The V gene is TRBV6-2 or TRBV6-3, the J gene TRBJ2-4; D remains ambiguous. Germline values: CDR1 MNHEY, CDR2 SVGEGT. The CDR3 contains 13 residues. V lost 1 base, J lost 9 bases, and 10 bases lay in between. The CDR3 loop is CASSYFASGIQYF. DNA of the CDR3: TGTGCCAGCAGTTACTTCGCCTCGGGCATTCAGTACTTC.

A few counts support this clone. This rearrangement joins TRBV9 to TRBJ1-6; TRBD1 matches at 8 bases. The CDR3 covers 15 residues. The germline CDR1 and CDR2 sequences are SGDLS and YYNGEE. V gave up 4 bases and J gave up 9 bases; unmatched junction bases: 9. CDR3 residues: CASSSPQGAASPLHF. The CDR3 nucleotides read TGTGCCAGCAGCAGCCCCCAGGGGGCGGCTTCACCCCTCCACTTT.

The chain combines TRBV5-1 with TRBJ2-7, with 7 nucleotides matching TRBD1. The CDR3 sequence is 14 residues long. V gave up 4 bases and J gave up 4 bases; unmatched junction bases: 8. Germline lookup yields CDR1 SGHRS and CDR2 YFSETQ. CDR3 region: CASSLDRAGYEQYF. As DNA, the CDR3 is TGCGCCAGCAGCCTAGACAGGGCCGGATACGAGCAGTACTTC.

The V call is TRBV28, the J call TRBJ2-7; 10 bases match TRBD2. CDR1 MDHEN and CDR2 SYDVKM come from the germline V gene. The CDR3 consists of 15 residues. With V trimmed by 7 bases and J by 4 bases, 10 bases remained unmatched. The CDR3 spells CASTESGGARYEQYF. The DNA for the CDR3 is TGTGCCAGCACTGAAAGCGGGGGGGCCAGGTACGAGCAGTACTTC.

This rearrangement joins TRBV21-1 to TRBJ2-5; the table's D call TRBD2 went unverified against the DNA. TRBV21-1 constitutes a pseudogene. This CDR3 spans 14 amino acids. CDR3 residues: CASSGLLTQETQYF. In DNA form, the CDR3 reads TGTGCCAGCAGCGGACTTTTAACCCAAGAGACCCAGTACTTC.

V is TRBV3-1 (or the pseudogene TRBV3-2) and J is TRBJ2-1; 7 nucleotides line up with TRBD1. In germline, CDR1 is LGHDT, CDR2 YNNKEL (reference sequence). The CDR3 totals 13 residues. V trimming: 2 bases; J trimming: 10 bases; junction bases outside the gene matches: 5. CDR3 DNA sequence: TGTGCCAGCAGCCAATCATTAGGGGGCGAGCAGTTCTTC. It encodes CASSQSLGGEQFF.

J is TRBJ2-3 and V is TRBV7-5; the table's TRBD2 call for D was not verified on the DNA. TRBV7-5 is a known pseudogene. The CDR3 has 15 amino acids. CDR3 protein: CARSLTEGRTDTQYF. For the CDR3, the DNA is TGTGCCAGAAGCTTAACCGAGGGCCGCACAGATACGCAGTATTTT.

The CDR3 DNA reads TGTGCCAGCAGCGTAGCAACTAGCGGGGGCGATGAGCAGTTCTTC. This sequence encodes CASSVATSGGDEQFF. V usage is TRBV9 and J usage is TRBJ2-1; 11 bases agree with TRBD2. Germline-derived CDR1 and CDR2 are SGDLS and YYNGEE. The CDR3 covers 15 residues. Trimming removed 0 bases from V and 8 bases from J; junction bases left unmatched: 4.

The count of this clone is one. CDR3 nucleotide sequence: TGTGCCAGCAGGTGGACAGGGGGGGGTGAAAAACTGTTTTTT. It yields the protein CASRWTGGGEKLFF. V gene TRBV2 combines with J gene TRBJ1-4; 10 nucleotides align to TRBD1. Germline values: CDR1 SNHLY, CDR2 FYNNEI. V lost 6 bases, J lost 7 bases, and 5 bases stayed unmatched. The CDR3 covers 14 residues.

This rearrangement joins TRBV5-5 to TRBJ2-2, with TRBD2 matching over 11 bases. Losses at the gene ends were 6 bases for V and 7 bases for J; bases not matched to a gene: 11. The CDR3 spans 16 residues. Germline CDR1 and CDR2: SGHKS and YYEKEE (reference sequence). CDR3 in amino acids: CASTSVAGGPGGELFF. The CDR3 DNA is TGTGCCAGCACCTCTGTAGCGGGAGGGCCGGGCGGGGAGCTGTTTTTT.

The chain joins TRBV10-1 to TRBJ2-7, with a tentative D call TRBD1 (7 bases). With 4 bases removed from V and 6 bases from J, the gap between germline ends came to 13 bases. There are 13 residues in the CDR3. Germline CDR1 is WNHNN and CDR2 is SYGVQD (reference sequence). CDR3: CASSVSGGFEQYV. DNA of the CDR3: TGCGCCAGCAGTGTCTCAGGGGGGTTCGAGCAGTACGTC.

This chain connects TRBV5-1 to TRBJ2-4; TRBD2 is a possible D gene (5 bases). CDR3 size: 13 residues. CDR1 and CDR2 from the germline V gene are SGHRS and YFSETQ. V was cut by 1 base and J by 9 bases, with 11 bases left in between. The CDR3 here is CASSLSPSGIQYF. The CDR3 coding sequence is TGCGCCAGCAGCTTGAGCCCGAGCGGCATTCAGTACTTC. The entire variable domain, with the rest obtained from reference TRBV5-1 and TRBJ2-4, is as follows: KAGVTQTPRYLIKTRGQQVTLSCSPISGHRSVSWYQQTPGQGLQFLFEYFSETQRNKGNFPGRFSGRQFSNSRSEMNVSTLELGDSALYLCASSLSPSGIQYFGAGTRLSVL.

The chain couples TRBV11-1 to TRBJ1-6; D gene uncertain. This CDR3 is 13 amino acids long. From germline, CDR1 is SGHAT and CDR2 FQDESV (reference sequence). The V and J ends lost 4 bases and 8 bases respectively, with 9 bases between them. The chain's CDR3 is CASSSVPDSPLHF. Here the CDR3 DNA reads TGTGCCAGCAGCTCTGTTCCGGATTCACCCCTCCACTTT.

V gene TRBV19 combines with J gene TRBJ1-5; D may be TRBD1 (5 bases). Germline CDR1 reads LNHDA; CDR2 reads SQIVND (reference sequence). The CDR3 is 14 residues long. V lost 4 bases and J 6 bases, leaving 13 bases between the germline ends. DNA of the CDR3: TGTGCCAGTAGTACGACAGATCGGACTCAGCCCCAGCATTTT. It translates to CASSTTDRTQPQHF.

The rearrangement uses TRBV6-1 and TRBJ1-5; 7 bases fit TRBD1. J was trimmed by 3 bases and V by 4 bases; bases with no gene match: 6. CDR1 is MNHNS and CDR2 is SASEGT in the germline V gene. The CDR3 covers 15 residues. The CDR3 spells CASSALDRDNQPQHF. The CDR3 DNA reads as TGTGCCAGCAGTGCCTTAGACAGGGACAATCAGCCCCAGCATTTT.

The DNA of the CDR3 is TGCGCCAGCAGCCTGGGACAGGTTCGCTCTGGAAACACCATATATTTT. Translated, it gives CASSLGQVRSGNTIYF. The chain links TRBV5-1 to TRBJ1-3, with 8 bases matching TRBD1. V gave up 4 bases and J gave up 0 bases; unmatched junction bases: 6. Germline V gene data show CDR1 as SGHRS and CDR2 as YFSETQ. This CDR3 has 16 amino acids.

The CDR3 DNA reads TGTGCCAGCAGTTACGGGGAGACGGGAGCTTTCTTT. Translated: CASSYGETGAFF. V usage is TRBV6-6 and J usage is TRBJ1-1, with no clear D. V lost 2 bases and J 10 bases, leaving 11 bases between the germline ends. The CDR3 consists of 12 residues. Germline V gene lookup returns CDR1 MNHNY and CDR2 SVGAGI (reference sequence).

CDR3 bases: TGTGCCAGCATTCGGGACAAAAGACAAGAGACCCAGTACTTC. It yields the protein CASIRDKRQETQYF. The chain employs TRBV27 and TRBJ2-5, with a tentative D call TRBD1 (6 bases). The V gene's germline CDR1 is MNHEY and CDR2 SMNVEV (reference sequence). Trimming shortened V by 7 bases and J by 2 bases, and 14 bases separated the two germline ends. The length of the CDR3 is 14 residues.

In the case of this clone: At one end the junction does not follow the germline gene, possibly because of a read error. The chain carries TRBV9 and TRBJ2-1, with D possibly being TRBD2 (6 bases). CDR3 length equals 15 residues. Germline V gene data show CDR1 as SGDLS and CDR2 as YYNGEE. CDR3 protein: CAGSSTSPTYNEQFF. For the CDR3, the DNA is TGTGCCGGCAGCTCCACTAGCCCCACCTACAATGAGCAGTTCTTC.